This T cell receptor beta chain appears in the sequencing data of a study of blood T cell repertoires in COVID-19. This clone was observed once. Trimming shortened V by 0 bases and J by 0 bases, and 10 bases separated the two germline ends. The CDR3 loop spans 16 amino acids. Germline CDR1 and CDR2: SGHRS and YFSETQ. In the original processing: Quantification of nucleated cells was approximated via reference gene primer amplification. Here immunoSEQ multiplex PCR was the method, and the copy in TCRdb shows in-frame clones only, minus some. From that table come the V and J calls and clone size; the DNA was used to work out D and trimming. The data hold 95,000 to 150,000 clones, with 85% observed a single time.

The sequence was obtained from a man older than 75 with acute or convalescent COVID-19. The V call is TRBV5-1, the J call TRBJ1-3; D uncertain. The sequenced sample was peripheral blood. The CDR3 protein is CASSLEVSSSGNTIYF. The DNA of the CDR3 is TGCGCCAGCAGCTTGGAAGTCAGTTCCTCTGGAAACACCATATATTTT.